The next 31 T cell receptor beta chains were all read from a single sample in a study of regulatory T cells in long-lasting Graves disease. HTBI primers from iRepertoire and Arm-PCR of CDR3 regions yielded the TCR beta libraries. TCRdb re-analysed the multiplex PCR reads in MiXCR, keeping a single row per CDR3 protein. The sample records 650,000 to 850,000 distinct CDR3 sequences, 30% being singletons. As for time point: persistent/refractory GD, antithyroid drugs over 5 years with positive TRAb. Preparation of the TCR library used RNA extracted from PBMCs. Source: peripheral blood mononuclear cells (PBMCs), taken when the disease was refractory, from a patient treated with antithyroid drugs. Receptor source: a female donor with Graves disease.

The CDR3 here is CASSELSTNVLTF. CDR3 coding DNA: TGCGCCAGCAGCGAACTTTCGACCAACGTCCTGACTTTC. The gene calls are TRBV5-1 and TRBJ2-6, with D hard to call. V dropped 4 bases and J dropped 8 bases, with 10 bases sitting between them. In germline, CDR1 is SGHRS, CDR2 YFSETQ. The CDR3 is 13 amino acids.

This clonotype turned up a few times. The chain carries TRBV28 and TRBJ1-6; a weak D match, TRBD1 (5 bases). Germline V gives CDR1 MDHEN, CDR2 SYDVKM. The germline V and J ends were trimmed by 1 base and 10 bases, with 8 bases remaining between them. The CDR3 has 13 residues. DNA for the CDR3: TGTGCCAGCAGTTTATTGGGGGAATCACCCCTCCACTTT. This sequence encodes CASSLLGESPLHF.

This clonotype was detected ten times or more. The chain carries TRBV20-1 and TRBJ2-5; 9 positions match TRBD2. The CDR3 length is 16 residues. The ends lost 0 bases at V and 0 bases at J; junction bases unmatched: 5. CDR1 is DFQATT, CDR2 SNEGSKA, per germline (reference sequence). The CDR3 region has the DNA TGCAGTGCTAGAGATCCCCTAGCGGGAAACCAAGAGACCCAGTACTTC. It translates to CSARDPLAGNQETQYF.

This clonotype was seen at least ten times. The chain carries TRBV12-3 or TRBV12-4 and TRBJ1-4, with TRBD1 identical over 9 bases. Trimming took 9 bases from V and 3 from J; bases not matched to a gene: 5. This CDR3 region has 14 residues. The CDR3 region is CASHRTGANEKLFF. The CDR3 bases are TGTGCCAGTCATAGGACAGGGGCTAATGAAAAACTGTTTTTT.

The chain employs TRBV6-5 and TRBJ1-6; weak D call: TRBD1 (5 bases). Germline-derived CDR1 and CDR2 are MNHEY and SVGAGI. This CDR3 is built from 15 residues. The V end was cut by 4 bases, the J end by 10 bases, with 17 bases between. CDR3 loop: CASSSQDIFRSPLHF. The DNA of the CDR3 is TGTGCCAGCAGTTCCCAGGACATATTCCGCTCACCCCTCCACTTT.

The gene calls are TRBV27 and TRBJ2-3; no clear D. The CDR3 is made up of 15 amino acids. From germline, CDR1 is MNHEY and CDR2 SMNVEV (reference sequence). The V and J ends lost 7 bases and 5 bases respectively, with 19 bases between them. As DNA, the CDR3 is TGTGCCAGCACACACCTGGCGGCTCCGGGAGATACGCAGTATTTT. Translating it yields CASTHLAAPGDTQYF.

Worth noting for this clonotype: A much larger clone differs from this one at a single base, so this may be a read error. The gene calls are TRBV12-3 or TRBV12-4 and TRBJ2-5; D not certain. V was trimmed by 3 bases and J by 7 bases, leaving 6 bases between them. The CDR3 is 11 amino acids. The CDR3 DNA follows: TGTGCCAGCAGTTTTGATGGGACCCAGTACTTC. Encoded protein: CASSFDGTQYF.

This clonotype was observed a handful of times. The chain is built from TRBV6-1 and TRBJ1-1, with 11 bases fitting TRBD1. CDR3 size: 15 residues. Germline CDR1 reads MNHNS; CDR2 reads SASEGT. With 7 bases clipped from V and 0 bases from J, the junction kept 4 bases outside the gene matches. The CDR3 loop reads CASKGQGAVNTEAFF. In nucleotides, the CDR3 is TGTGCCAGCAAAGGACAGGGGGCTGTGAACACTGAAGCTTTCTTT.

V usage is TRBV12-5 and J usage is TRBJ2-7; D remains unclear. Germline V gene lookup returns CDR1 LGHNT and CDR2 FRNRAP. The CDR3 is made up of 13 amino acids. V gave up 4 bases and J gave up 7 bases, with 14 bases separating them. This CDR3 reads CASGSNPSGEQYF. The CDR3 DNA is TGTGCTAGTGGTTCCAACCCCTCCGGGGAGCAGTACTTC. Combining the CDR3 with reference TRBV12-5 and TRBJ2-7 gives the whole variable domain DARVTQTPRHKVTEMGQEVTMRCQPILGHNTVFWYRQTMMQGLELLAYFRNRAPLDDSGMPKDRFSAEMPDATLATLKIQPSEPRDSAVYFCASGSNPSGEQYFGPGTRLTVT.

The table lists this clonotype with a few counts. Likely a read error: the CDR3 ends without its conserved phenylalanine or tryptophan. This rearrangement joins TRBV19 to TRBJ1-1, with 7 bases that match TRBD1. CDR3 length: 15 amino acids. CDR1 is LNHDA, CDR2 SQIVND, per germline (reference sequence). Trimming removed 7 bases from V and 6 bases from J; junction bases left unmatched: 14. CDR3 sequence reads: CASTETGQGGAEAFL. In DNA form, the CDR3 reads TGTGCCAGTACGGAGACAGGGCAGGGAGGAGCTGAAGCTTTCCTT.

This clonotype was observed a few times. The rearrangement uses TRBV7-6 and TRBJ2-7, with D possibly matching TRBD2 (5 bases). The CDR3 consists of 15 residues. V was trimmed by 5 bases and J by 2 bases, leaving 16 bases between them. In germline, CDR1 is SGHVS, CDR2 FNYEAQ. The DNA of the CDR3 is TGTGCCAGCAGCCCAGAAGCGGTCGAAACCTACGAGCAGTACTTC. This gives the protein CASSPEAVETYEQYF.

This clonotype turned up a few times. The chain employs TRBV20-1 and TRBJ2-7; D may be TRBD1 or TRBD2 (6 bases each). This CDR3 is built from 15 residues. V lost 3 bases and J lost 2, with 17 bases in between. Germline V CDR1 and CDR2: DFQATT, SNEGSKA (reference sequence). The CDR3 region is CSASDPWGATYEQYF. The DNA for the CDR3 is TGCAGTGCTAGCGACCCTTGGGGGGCTACCTACGAGCAGTACTTC.

The chain employs TRBV30 and TRBJ1-6; 7 positions match TRBD1. V shed 7 bases, J shed 2 bases, and the junction held 5 bases outside the gene matches. CDR3 length equals 14 residues. From germline, CDR1 is GTSNPN and CDR2 SVGIG (reference sequence). The CDR3 coding sequence is TGTGCCTCGGACAGGTCAACCTATAATTCACCCCTCCACTTT. Amino acid sequence: CASDRSTYNSPLHF.

This clonotype was recorded a few times. The rearrangement joins TRBV30 to TRBJ1-2, with D perhaps TRBD1 (6 bases). The CDR3 is 12 amino acids. Per the germline V gene, CDR1 is GTSNPN and CDR2 is SVGIG (reference sequence). Between the trimmed V and J ends, which lost 3 bases and 6 bases, there was a span of 11 bases. The DNA of the CDR3 is TGTGCCTGGAGACAGGGAGAAGATGGCTACACCTTC. This codes for CAWRQGEDGYTF.

The chain carries TRBV12-3 or TRBV12-4 and TRBJ2-2; D is uncertain. The CDR3 length is 16 residues. V was clipped by 5 bases and J by 6 bases, with 19 bases between them. CDR3 amino acids: CASSLPTVPGPGELFF. In DNA, the CDR3 is TGTGCCAGCAGTCTCCCCACAGTTCCCGGCCCCGGGGAGCTGTTTTTT.

This clonotype was observed a handful of times. This chain's CDR3 is CASTPDSRFGYTF. DNA for the CDR3: TGTGCCAGCACTCCGGACAGTCGGTTTGGCTACACCTTC. The V and J genes are TRBV2 and TRBJ1-2; possibly TRBD1 for D (6 bases). The ends were cut back, 7 bases at V and 7 bases at J, with 16 bases in the middle. The CDR3 runs to 13 residues. Germline V gene lookup returns CDR1 SNHLY and CDR2 FYNNEI.

The CDR3 DNA follows: TGCGCCAGCAGTGAGTCAGGTAGGCTGGGGGCTGAAGCTTTCTTT. It encodes CASSESGRLGAEAFF. The rearrangement links TRBV10-2 to TRBJ1-1, with D perhaps TRBD1 (5 bases). The CDR3 covers 15 residues. Germline-derived CDR1 and CDR2 are WSHSY and SAAADI. V lost 0 bases to trimming and J lost 6 bases, with 14 bases between them.

Remarks on this clonotype: With a far larger clone one base away, a read error is the likely cause. This rearrangement joins TRBV7-3 to TRBJ1-6; TRBD1 is a possible D gene (6 bases). The CDR3 consists of 13 residues. CDR1 is SGHTA, CDR2 FQGTGA, per germline. DNA for the CDR3: TGTGCCAGCAGCCTCATGGGGGGCACTGAAGTTTTCTTT. Protein product: CASSLMGGTEVFF.

V usage is TRBV7-8 and J usage is TRBJ1-1; 9 bases fit TRBD1. This CDR3 spans 15 amino acids. The germline CDR1 and CDR2 sequences are SGHVS and FQNEAQ. J lost 0 bases, V lost 6 bases, and 5 bases had no gene match. CDR3: CASSWRDRVNTEAFF. The CDR3 DNA reads as TGTGCCAGCAGTTGGAGGGACAGGGTGAACACTGAAGCTTTCTTT. Full variable domain (missing parts from reference TRBV7-8 and TRBJ1-1): GAGVSQSPRYKVAKRGQDVALRCDPISGHVSLFWYQQALGQGPEFLTYFQNEAQLDKSGLPSDRFFAERPEGSVSTLKIQRTQQEDSAVYLCASSWRDRVNTEAFFGQGTRLTVV.

This clonotype was counted a few times. The chain uses TRBV3-1 and TRBJ1-2; D gene ambiguous. In germline, CDR1 is LGHDT, CDR2 YNNKEL (reference sequence). This CDR3 region has 13 residues. Between the trimmed V and J ends, which lost 1 base and 8 bases, there was a span of 11 bases. The CDR3: CASSQGSIGGYTF. CDR3 DNA sequence: TGTGCCAGCAGCCAAGGCAGCATCGGAGGCTACACCTTC. The full variable domain, in which reference TRBV3-1 and TRBJ1-2 provide the parts outside the CDR3, is DTAVSQTPKYLVTQMGNDKSIKCEQNLGHDTMYWYKQDSKKFLKIMFSYNNKELIINETVPNRFSPKSPDKAHLNLHINSLELGDSAVYFCASSQGSIGGYTFGSGTRLTVV.

V and J are TRBV5-5 and TRBJ1-5; 8 nucleotides match TRBD1. There are 16 residues in the CDR3. Germline V lookup: CDR1 SGHKS, CDR2 YYEKEE (reference sequence). V lost 0 bases, J lost 2 bases, and 4 bases stayed unmatched. CDR3 protein: CASSLDATGGNQPQHF. As DNA, the CDR3 is TGTGCCAGCAGCTTGGATGCGACAGGGGGCAATCAGCCCCAGCATTTT.

This clonotype has a handful of counts. The rearrangement links TRBV5-5 to TRBJ1-5; maybe TRBD1 (5 bases). Trimming removed 0 bases at V and 7 bases at J, with 11 bases between. The CDR3 is made up of 14 amino acids. CDR1 is SGHKS, CDR2 YYEKEE, per germline (reference sequence). The CDR3 protein is CASSLEAGEQPQHF. Here the CDR3 DNA reads TGTGCCAGCAGCTTGGAGGCGGGGGAACAGCCCCAGCATTTT.

As regards this clonotype: A read error may explain this, as a much larger clone is one base away. The rearrangement links TRBV2 to TRBJ2-5; D unclear. CDR1 and CDR2 (germline): SNHLY, FYNNEI. The CDR3 runs to 14 residues. CDR3 coding DNA: TGTGCCAGCAGTGTTGCGCGGTACCAAGGGACCCAGTACTTC. Protein: CASSVARYQGTQYF.

The gene calls are TRBV12-3 or TRBV12-4 and TRBJ2-1; D not certain. This CDR3 region has 11 residues. V lost 4 bases, J lost 8 bases, and 6 bases lay in between. The CDR3, as DNA: TGTGCCAGCAGTTCCCTGTATGAGCAGTTCTTC. It specifies CASSSLYEQFF.

This clonotype was seen repeatedly, ten times or more. The chain links TRBV6-5 to TRBJ1-1, with D uncertain. There are 14 residues in the CDR3. Trimming stripped 0 bases from V and 3 bases from J, with 8 bases between. Germline lookup yields CDR1 MNHEY and CDR2 SVGAGI. The CDR3 bases are TGTGCCAGCAGTTACTCGAGTAAGCACACTGAAGCTTTCTTT. Translation: CASSYSSKHTEAFF.

This sequence joins TRBV6-1 and TRBJ2-1; 10 nucleotides align to TRBD2. CDR3 size: 17 residues. Per germline, CDR1 MNHNS and CDR2 SASEGT. The junction had 9 bases not matched to a gene; V was cut back by 1 base and J by 6 bases. DNA of the CDR3: TGTGCCAGCAGTGAAGGTCTACTAGCGGGAATAGGCAATGAGCAGTTCTTC. Protein product: CASSEGLLAGIGNEQFF.

V and J are TRBV20-1 and TRBJ1-2, with 10 bases lining up with TRBD1. The V and J ends lost 5 bases and 4 bases, in that order; junction bases with no gene match: 7. This CDR3 spans 14 amino acids. The germline gives CDR1 DFQATT, CDR2 SNEGSKA (reference sequence). CDR3 sequence: CSALRQGAVYGYTF. The CDR3 DNA reads TGCAGTGCTTTAAGACAGGGGGCGGTCTATGGCTACACCTTC.

This chain links TRBV20-1 with TRBJ2-5; 14 nucleotides agree with TRBD2. CDR1 is DFQATT and CDR2 is SNEGSKA in the germline V gene (reference sequence). The CDR3 is made up of 18 amino acids. V gave up 0 bases and J gave up 0 bases; unmatched junction bases: 6. The CDR3 region is CSARDGLAGGSHQETQYF. CDR3 coding DNA: TGCAGTGCTAGAGATGGACTAGCGGGAGGTTCTCACCAAGAGACCCAGTACTTC.

Here the CDR3 DNA reads TGTGCCAGCAGCCCCCCCCGGGGACAACACACTGAAGCTTTCTTT. Translation: CASSPPRGQHTEAFF. This chain links TRBV3-1 with TRBJ1-1, with D tentatively TRBD1 (6 bases). Germline CDR1 LGHDT, CDR2 YNNKEL (reference sequence). Trimming stripped 4 bases from V and 3 bases from J, with 15 bases between. The CDR3 contains 15 residues. The variable domain in full, completed from reference TRBV3-1 and TRBJ1-1, reads DTAVSQTPKYLVTQMGNDKSIKCEQNLGHDTMYWYKQDSKKFLKIMFSYNNKELIINETVPNRFSPKSPDKAHLNLHINSLELGDSAVYFCASSPPRGQHTEAFFGQGTRLTVV.

V gene TRBV19 combines with J gene TRBJ1-5; perhaps TRBD1 as D (6 bases). The CDR3 runs 16 residues. Per the germline V gene, CDR1 is LNHDA and CDR2 is SQIVND (reference sequence). The V end lost 0 bases, the J end lost 4 bases, and 13 bases lay between the germline ends. The CDR3 DNA reads as TGTGCCAGTAGTATAGATGGAGGGGGTAGTAATCAGCCCCAGCATTTT. Its protein product is CASSIDGGGSNQPQHF. Drawing the rest from reference TRBV19 and TRBJ1-5, the complete variable domain is DGGITQSPKYLFRKEGQNVTLSCEQNLNHDAMYWYRQDPGQGLRLIYYSQIVNDFQKGDIAEGYSVSREKKESFPLTVTSAQKNPTAFYLCASSIDGGGSNQPQHFGDGTRLSIL.

The CDR3 loop is CASSFGAGEYF. CDR3 DNA sequence: TGTGCCAGCAGTTTTGGGGCAGGGGAGTACTTC. The V gene is TRBV12-3 or TRBV12-4, the J gene TRBJ2-7, with D possibly being TRBD1 (6 bases). V lost 3 bases and J 11 bases, leaving 11 bases between the germline ends. The CDR3 consists of 11 residues.